The clone carrying this T cell receptor beta chain has just a few counts. Clones were sequenced by immunoSEQ multiplex PCR, and TCRdb holds only the in-frame ones, with some missing. The data hold some 43,000 clones, with 85% to 90% observed a single time. The CDR3 has 15 amino acids. With 5 bases clipped from V and 2 bases from J, the junction kept 6 bases outside the gene matches. From germline, CDR1 is SNHLY and CDR2 FYNNEI. This specimen comes from a study of OX40 agonist ivuxolimab in advanced cancers. The TCR sequence derives from an adult with an advanced solid tumor such as melanoma, head and neck, liver or kidney cancer. The rearrangement joins TRBV2 to TRBJ2-3; 8 bases line up with TRBD2. The sample in question was CD4+ or CD8+ T cells sorted from blood, obtained in a trial of the OX40 agonist ivuxolimab. CDR3 residues: CASSTSSGDTDTQYF. Here the CDR3 DNA reads TGTGCCAGCAGTACAAGTAGCGGGGACACAGATACGCAGTATTTT.